This TCR beta chain was retrieved from a study of blood T cell repertoires in COVID-19. Profiled with immunoSEQ multiplex PCR; TCRdb holds only in-frame clones, not every one. Of 200,000 to 300,000 clones in the sample, approximately 90% were seen once. The CDR3 loop spans 16 amino acids. Germline CDR1 and CDR2: SEHNR and FQNEAQ (reference sequence). V gave up 4 bases and J gave up 2 bases; unmatched junction bases: 6. This clone was recorded once. All enrollees were roughly 18 to 90 years old and from some 24 US areas. The specimen was PBMCs or T cells enriched from blood (not recorded which). The clonotype was recovered from a man aged 50 to 60 who had been exposed to COVID-19. V is TRBV7-9 and J is TRBJ2-3, with 10 bases fitting TRBD2. The CDR3 DNA reads TGTGCCAGCAGCTCGAGTAGCGGGAGGACCACAGATACGCAGTATTTT. Protein product: CASSSSSGRTTDTQYF.